This T cell receptor (beta chain) was obtained from a study of technical replicates of blood from a few donors. This table comes from immunoSEQ multiplex PCR, and its TCRdb copy is limited to in-frame clones, with some not included. Among roughly 70,000 clones listed, around nine tenths were seen once. The CDR3 is 12 amino acids. The germline V and J ends were trimmed by 5 bases and 10 bases, with 9 bases remaining between them. CDR1 SEHNR and CDR2 FQNEAQ come from the germline V gene (reference sequence). This clonotype was sampled from a human donor in good health. Some clones in this sample may be carry-over from other donors' samples. Sequencing used PBMCs. The rearrangement uses TRBV7-9 and TRBJ1-6; maybe TRBD1 (6 bases). CDR3 region: CASSNQGSPLHF. The CDR3, as DNA: TGTGCCAGCAGCAATCAGGGGTCACCCCTCCACTTT.